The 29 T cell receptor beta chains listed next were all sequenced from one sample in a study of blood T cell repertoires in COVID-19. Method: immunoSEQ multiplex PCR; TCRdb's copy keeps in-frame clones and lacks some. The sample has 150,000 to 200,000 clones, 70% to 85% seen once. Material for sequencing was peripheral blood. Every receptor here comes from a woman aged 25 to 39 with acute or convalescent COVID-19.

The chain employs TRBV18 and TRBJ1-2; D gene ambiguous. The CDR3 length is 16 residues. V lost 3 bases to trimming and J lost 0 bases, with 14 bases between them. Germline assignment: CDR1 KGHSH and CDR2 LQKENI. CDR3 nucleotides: TGTGCCAGCTCACCGTCGTTGCGGGCATCTAACTATGGCTACACCTTC. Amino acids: CASSPSLRASNYGYTF.

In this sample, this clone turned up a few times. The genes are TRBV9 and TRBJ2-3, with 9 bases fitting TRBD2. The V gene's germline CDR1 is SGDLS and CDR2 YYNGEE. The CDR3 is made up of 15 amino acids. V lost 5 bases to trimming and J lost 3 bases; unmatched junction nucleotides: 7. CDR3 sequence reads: CASRRGGARTDTQYF. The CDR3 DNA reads TGTGCCAGCAGACGCGGGGGGGCCAGGACAGATACGCAGTATTTT.

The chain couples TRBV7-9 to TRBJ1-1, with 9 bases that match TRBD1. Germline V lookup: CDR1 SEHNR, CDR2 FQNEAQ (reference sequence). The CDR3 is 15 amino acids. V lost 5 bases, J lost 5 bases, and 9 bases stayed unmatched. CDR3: CASSAAQGAQTEAFF. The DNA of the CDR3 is TGTGCCAGCAGCGCGGCACAGGGGGCGCAAACTGAAGCTTTCTTT.

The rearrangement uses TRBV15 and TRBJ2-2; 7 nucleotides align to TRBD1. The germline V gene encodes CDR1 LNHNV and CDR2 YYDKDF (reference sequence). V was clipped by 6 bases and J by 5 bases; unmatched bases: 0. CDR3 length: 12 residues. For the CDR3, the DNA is TGTGCCACCAGGGGACAGACCGGGGAGCTGTTTTTT. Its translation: CATRGQTGELFF.

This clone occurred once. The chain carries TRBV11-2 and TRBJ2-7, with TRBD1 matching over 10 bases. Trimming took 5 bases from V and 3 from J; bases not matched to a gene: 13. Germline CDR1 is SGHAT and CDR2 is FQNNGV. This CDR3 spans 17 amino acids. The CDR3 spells CASSLRPGQGGFYEQYF. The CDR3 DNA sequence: TGTGCCAGCAGCCTACGGCCCGGACAGGGGGGCTTCTACGAGCAGTACTTC.

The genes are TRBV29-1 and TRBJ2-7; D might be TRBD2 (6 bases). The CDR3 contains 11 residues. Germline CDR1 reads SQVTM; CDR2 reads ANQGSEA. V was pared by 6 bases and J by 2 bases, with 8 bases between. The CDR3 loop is CSVSGAYEQYF. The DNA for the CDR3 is TGCAGCGTCTCGGGGGCCTACGAGCAGTACTTC.

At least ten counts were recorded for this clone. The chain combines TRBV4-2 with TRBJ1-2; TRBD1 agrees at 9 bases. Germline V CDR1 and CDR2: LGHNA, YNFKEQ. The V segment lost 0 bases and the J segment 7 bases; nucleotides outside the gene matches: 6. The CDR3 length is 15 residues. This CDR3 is CASSQEGTGSGGYTF. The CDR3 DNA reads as TGTGCCAGCAGCCAAGAGGGGACAGGGTCCGGTGGCTACACCTTC.

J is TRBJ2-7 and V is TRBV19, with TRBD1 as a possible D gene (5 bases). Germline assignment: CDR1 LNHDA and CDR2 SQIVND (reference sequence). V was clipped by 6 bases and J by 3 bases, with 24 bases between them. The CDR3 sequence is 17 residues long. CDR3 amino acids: CASSPTHRSPFYYEQYF. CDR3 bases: TGTGCCAGTAGCCCCACCCACAGGTCTCCCTTCTACTACGAGCAGTACTTC. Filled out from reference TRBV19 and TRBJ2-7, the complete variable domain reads DGGITQSPKYLFRKEGQNVTLSCEQNLNHDAMYWYRQDPGQGLRLIYYSQIVNDFQKGDIAEGYSVSREKKESFPLTVTSAQKNPTAFYLCASSPTHRSPFYYEQYFGPGTRLTVT.

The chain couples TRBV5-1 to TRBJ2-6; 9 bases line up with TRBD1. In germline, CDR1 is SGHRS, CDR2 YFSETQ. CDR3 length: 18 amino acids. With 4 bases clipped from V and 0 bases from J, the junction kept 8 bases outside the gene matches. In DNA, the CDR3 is TGCGCCAGCAGCCGGACAGGGGACCTCGTCTCTGGGGCCAACGTCCTGACTTTC. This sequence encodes CASSRTGDLVSGANVLTF.

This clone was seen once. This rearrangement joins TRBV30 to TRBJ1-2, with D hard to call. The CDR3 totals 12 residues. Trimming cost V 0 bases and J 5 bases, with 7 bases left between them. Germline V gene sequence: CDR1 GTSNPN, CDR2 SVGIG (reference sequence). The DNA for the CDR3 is TGTGCCTGGAGTGTTAGGGAGTATGGCTACACCTTC. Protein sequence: CAWSVREYGYTF. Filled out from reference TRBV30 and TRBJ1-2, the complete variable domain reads SQTIHQWPATLVQPVGSPLSLECTVEGTSNPNLYWYRQAAGRGLQLLFYSVGIGQISSEVPQNLSASRPQDRQFILSSKKLLLSDSGFYLCAWSVREYGYTFGSGTRLTVV.

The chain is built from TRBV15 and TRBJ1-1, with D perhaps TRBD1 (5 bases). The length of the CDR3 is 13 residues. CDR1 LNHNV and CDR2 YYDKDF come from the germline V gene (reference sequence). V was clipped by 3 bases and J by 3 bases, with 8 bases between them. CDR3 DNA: TGTGCCACCAGCAGCAAGGGGTACACTGAAGCTTTCTTT. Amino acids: CATSSKGYTEAFF. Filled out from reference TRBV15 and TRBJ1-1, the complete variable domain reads DAMVIQNPRYQVTQFGKPVTLSCSQTLNHNVMYWYQQKSSQAPKLLFHYYDKDFNNEADTPDNFQSRRPNTSFCFLDIRSPGLGDTAMYLCATSSKGYTEAFFGQGTRLTVV.

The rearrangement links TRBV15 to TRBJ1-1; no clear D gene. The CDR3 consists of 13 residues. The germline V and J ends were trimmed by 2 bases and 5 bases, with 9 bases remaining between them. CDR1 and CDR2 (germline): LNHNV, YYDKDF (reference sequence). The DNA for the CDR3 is TGTGCCACCAGCAGACCCCAGAGGACTGAAGCTTTCTTT. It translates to CATSRPQRTEAFF.

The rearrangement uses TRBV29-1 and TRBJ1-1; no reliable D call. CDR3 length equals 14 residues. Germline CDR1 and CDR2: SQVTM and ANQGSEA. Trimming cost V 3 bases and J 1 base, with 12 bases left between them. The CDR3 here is CSVDPLDRNTEAFF. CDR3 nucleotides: TGCAGCGTTGATCCCCTAGACCGGAACACTGAAGCTTTCTTT.

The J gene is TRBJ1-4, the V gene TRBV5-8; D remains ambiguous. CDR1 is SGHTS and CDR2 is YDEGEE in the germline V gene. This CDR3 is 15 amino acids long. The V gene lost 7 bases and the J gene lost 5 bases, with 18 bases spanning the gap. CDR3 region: CASRGGFVGNEKLFF. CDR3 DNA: TGTGCCAGCCGAGGAGGGTTCGTCGGGAATGAAAAACTGTTTTTT.

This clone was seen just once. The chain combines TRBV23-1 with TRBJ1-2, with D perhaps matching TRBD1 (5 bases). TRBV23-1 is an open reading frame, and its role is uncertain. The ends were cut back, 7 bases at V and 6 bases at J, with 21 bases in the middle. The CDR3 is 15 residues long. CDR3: CASKWGLRVIHGYTF. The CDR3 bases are TGCGCCAGCAAGTGGGGCTTAAGGGTAATTCATGGCTACACCTTC.

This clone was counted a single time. CDR3 amino acids: CATTHLRDTEAFF. CDR3 DNA sequence: TGTGCCACCACCCACTTGCGCGACACTGAAGCTTTCTTT. The chain couples TRBV15 to TRBJ1-1; no clear D. The CDR3 runs to 13 residues. CDR1 is LNHNV, CDR2 YYDKDF, per germline (reference sequence). The germline V and J ends were trimmed by 7 bases and 3 bases, with 12 bases remaining between them.

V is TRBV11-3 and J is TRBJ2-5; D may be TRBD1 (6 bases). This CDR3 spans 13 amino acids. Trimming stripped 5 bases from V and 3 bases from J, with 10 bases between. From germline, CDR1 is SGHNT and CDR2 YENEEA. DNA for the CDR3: TGTGCCAGCAGCCCAAGGACAGAAGAGACCCAGTACTTC. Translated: CASSPRTEETQYF.

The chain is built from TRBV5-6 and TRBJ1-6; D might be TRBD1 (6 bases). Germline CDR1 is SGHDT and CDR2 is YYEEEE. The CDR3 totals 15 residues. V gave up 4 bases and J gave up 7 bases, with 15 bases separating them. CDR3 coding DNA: TGTGCCAGCAGCCCTGATGACAGGACCAATTCACCCCTCCACTTT. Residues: CASSPDDRTNSPLHF.

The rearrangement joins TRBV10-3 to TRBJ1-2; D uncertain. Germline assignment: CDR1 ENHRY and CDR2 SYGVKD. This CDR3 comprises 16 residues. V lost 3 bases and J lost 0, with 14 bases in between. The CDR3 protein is CAISDTGSQTNYGYTF. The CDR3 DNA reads TGTGCCATCAGTGATACCGGGAGCCAAACTAACTATGGCTACACCTTC.

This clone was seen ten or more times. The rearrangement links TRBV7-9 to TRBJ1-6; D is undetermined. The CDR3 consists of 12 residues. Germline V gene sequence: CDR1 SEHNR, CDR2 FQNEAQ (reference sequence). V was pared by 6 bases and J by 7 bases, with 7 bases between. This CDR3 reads CASREGNSPLHF. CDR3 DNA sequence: TGTGCCAGCAGGGAGGGCAATTCACCCCTCCACTTT. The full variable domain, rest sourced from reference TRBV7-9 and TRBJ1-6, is DTGVSQNPRHKITKRGQNVTFRCDPISEHNRLYWYRQTLGQGPEFLTYFQNEAQLEKSRLLSDRFSAERPKGSFSTLEIQRTEQGDSAMYLCASREGNSPLHFGNGTRLTVT.

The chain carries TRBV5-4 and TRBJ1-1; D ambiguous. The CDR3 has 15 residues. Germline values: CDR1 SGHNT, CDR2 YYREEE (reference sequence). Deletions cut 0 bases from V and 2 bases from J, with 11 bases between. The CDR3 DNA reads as TGTGCCAGCAGCTTGGTCGTCGGGGTAAACACTGAAGCTTTCTTT. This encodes CASSLVVGVNTEAFF.

Here the CDR3 DNA reads TGTGCCAGCAGTGGATTGAGGCTTGGGACAGGGCCATACAATGAGCAGTTCTTC. Residues: CASSGLRLGTGPYNEQFF. This chain joins TRBV2 and TRBJ2-1; TRBD1 matches 9 bases. Germline assignment: CDR1 SNHLY and CDR2 FYNNEI. The trim removed 4 bases at V and 4 bases at J, leaving 14 bases unmatched. The CDR3 contains 18 residues.

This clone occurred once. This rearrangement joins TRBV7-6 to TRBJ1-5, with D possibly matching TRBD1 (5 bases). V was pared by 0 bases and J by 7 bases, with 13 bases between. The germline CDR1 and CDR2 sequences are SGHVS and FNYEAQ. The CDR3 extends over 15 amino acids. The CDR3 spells CASSLAAGSGQPQHF. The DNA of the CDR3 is TGTGCCAGCAGCTTAGCGGCAGGGTCAGGACAGCCCCAGCATTTT.

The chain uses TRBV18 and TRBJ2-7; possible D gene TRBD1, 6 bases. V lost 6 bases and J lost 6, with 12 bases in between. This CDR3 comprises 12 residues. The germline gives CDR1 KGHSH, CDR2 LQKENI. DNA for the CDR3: TGTGCCAGCTCCTCCGGACAGACCGAGCAGTACTTC. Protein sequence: CASSSGQTEQYF.

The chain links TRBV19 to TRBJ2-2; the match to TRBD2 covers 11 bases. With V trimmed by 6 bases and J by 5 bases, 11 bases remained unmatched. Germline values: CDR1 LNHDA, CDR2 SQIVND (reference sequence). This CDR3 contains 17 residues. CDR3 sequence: CASRVLAGESGTGELFF. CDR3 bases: TGTGCCAGTAGGGTACTAGCGGGAGAGTCCGGTACCGGGGAGCTGTTTTTT.

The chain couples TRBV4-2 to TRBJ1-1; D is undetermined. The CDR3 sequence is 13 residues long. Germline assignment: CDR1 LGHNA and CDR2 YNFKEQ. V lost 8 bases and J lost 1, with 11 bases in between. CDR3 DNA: TGTGCCAGCCGCCGGGCAGCGAACACTGAAGCTTTCTTT. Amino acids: CASRRAANTEAFF.

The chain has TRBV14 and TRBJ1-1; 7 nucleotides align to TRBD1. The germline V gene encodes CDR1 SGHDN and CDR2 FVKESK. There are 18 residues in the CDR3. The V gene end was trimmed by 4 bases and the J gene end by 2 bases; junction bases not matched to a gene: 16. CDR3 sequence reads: CASSPQGLLTPINTEAFF. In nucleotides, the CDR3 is TGTGCCAGCAGCCCACAGGGGCTTCTCACCCCCATCAACACTGAAGCTTTCTTT. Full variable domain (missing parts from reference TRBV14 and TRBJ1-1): EAGVTQFPSHSVIEKGQTVTLRCDPISGHDNLYWYRRVMGKEIKFLLHFVKESKQDESGMPNNRFLAERTGGTYSTLKVQPAELEDSGVYFCASSPQGLLTPINTEAFFGQGTRLTVV.

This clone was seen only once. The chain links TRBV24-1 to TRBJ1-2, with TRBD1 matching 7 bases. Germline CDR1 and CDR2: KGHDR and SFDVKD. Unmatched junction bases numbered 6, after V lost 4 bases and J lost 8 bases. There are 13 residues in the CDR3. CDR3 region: CATSDRGQTGYTF. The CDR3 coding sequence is TGTGCCACCAGTGACCGGGGACAGACGGGCTACACCTTC.

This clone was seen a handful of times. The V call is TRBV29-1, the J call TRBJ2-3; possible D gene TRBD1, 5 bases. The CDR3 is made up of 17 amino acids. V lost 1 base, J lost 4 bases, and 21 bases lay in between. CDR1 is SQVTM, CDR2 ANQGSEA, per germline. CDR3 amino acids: CSVEGPWRQGGSDTQYF. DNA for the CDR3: TGCAGCGTTGAAGGTCCGTGGCGTCAGGGCGGATCAGATACGCAGTATTTT.